This T cell receptor (beta chain) was identified during a study of blood T cell repertoires in COVID-19. V lost 6 bases to trimming and J lost 10 bases; unmatched junction nucleotides: 8. Germline values: CDR1 MGHDK, CDR2 SYGVNS. This CDR3 has 14 residues. The table came from immunoSEQ multiplex PCR; TCRdb's copy has only in-frame clones and leaves some out. The sample has more than 100,000 clones; 90% are singletons. Sequencing was carried out using peripheral blood. The TCR originated in a woman aged 60 to 75 with COVID-19, enrolled during active disease. The chain couples TRBV25-1 to TRBJ1-6, with TRBD1 matching 8 bases. CDR3 sequence reads: CASSPGQVVSPLHF. The CDR3 DNA is TGTGCCAGCAGCCCGGGACAGGTGGTATCACCCCTCCACTTT.